This T cell receptor (beta chain) was captured by sequencing in a study of blood T cells in healthy people across ages. The study drew donors from healthy Caucasian individuals in Russia aged roughly 6 to 90. CDR1 is DFQATT, CDR2 SNEGSKA, per germline (reference sequence). This CDR3 region has 10 residues. V gave up 5 bases and J gave up 3 bases, with 5 bases separating them. Primed by a sample-barcoded 5' primer and a J-beta primer mix, a second PCR proceeded for 7 to 11 cycles. Paired-end reads containing CDR3 totaled no fewer than 3 million for each sample. TCRdb used MiXCR to reprocess the 5' RACE reads, holding one entry per CDR3 protein. The data hold over a million distinct CDR3 sequences, with 35% to 55% observed a single time.

This chain links TRBV20-1 with TRBJ2-7, with unresolved D. Source material: blood. The TCR was taken from a woman aged 55-75 years in good health. The CDR3 protein is CSAVHYEQYF. In nucleotides, the CDR3 is TGCAGTGCTGTTCACTACGAGCAGTACTTC.